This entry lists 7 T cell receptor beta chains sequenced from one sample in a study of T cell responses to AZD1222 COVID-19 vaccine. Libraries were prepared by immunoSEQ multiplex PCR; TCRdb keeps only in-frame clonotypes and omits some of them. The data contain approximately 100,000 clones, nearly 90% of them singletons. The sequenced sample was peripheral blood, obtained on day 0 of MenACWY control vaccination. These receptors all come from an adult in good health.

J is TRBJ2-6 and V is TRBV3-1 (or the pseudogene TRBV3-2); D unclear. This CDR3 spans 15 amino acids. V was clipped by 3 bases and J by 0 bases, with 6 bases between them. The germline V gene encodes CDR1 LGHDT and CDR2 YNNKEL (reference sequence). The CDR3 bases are TGTGCCAGCAGCCAGGGGTCCTCTGGGGCCAACGTCCTGACTTTC. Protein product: CASSQGSSGANVLTF.

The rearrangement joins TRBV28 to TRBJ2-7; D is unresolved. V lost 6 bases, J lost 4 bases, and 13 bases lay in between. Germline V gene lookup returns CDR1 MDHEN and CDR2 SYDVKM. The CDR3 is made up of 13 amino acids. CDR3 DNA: TGTGCCAGCAGGGAATCCGGAAGGTACGAGCAGTACTTC. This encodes CASRESGRYEQYF.

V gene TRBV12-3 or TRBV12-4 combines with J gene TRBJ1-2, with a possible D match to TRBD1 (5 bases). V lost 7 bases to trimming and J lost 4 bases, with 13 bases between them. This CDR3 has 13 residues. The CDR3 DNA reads TGTGCCAGCACCCCGAGGGGCGGCTATGGCTACACCTTC. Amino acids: CASTPRGGYGYTF.

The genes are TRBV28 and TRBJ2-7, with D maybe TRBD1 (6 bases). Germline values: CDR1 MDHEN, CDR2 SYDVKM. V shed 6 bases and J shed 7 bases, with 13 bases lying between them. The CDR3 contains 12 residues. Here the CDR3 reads CASRVQGEEQYF. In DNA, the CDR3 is TGTGCCAGCAGAGTACAGGGTGAAGAGCAGTACTTC.

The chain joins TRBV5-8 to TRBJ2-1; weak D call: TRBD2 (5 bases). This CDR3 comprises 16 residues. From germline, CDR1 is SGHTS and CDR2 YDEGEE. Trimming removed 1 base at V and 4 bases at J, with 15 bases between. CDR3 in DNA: TGTGCCAGCAGCTTGAGCTCGTTCGGCGGGTACAATGAGCAGTTCTTC. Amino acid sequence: CASSLSSFGGYNEQFF.

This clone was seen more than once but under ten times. CDR3 residues: CASSLEMGTNYGYTF. In nucleotides, the CDR3 is TGTGCCAGCAGCTTAGAGATGGGGACTAACTATGGCTACACCTTC. The chain recombines TRBV11-2 with TRBJ1-2; no clear D. The CDR3 runs to 15 residues. In germline, CDR1 is SGHAT, CDR2 FQNNGV. V was trimmed by 0 bases and J by 0 bases, leaving 8 bases between them.

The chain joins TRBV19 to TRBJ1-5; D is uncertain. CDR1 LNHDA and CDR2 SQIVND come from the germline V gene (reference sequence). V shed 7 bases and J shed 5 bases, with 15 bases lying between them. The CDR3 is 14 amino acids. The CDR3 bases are TGTGCCAGTACCCAGGAGGTTTCTCATCAGCCCCAGCATTTT. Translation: CASTQEVSHQPQHF.